The clone carrying this T cell receptor (beta chain) showed up just a few times. Germline-derived CDR1 and CDR2 are MNHEY and SVGAGI. The CDR3 has 16 amino acids. The ends lost 2 bases at V and 9 bases at J; junction bases unmatched: 13. The sample belongs to a study of beta chain features in type 1 diabetes. One heparinised draw, averaging roughly 0.12 L, was taken per donor. Every isolated RNA sample was fully reverse transcribed, so sequencing captured expressed TCRB transcripts. Method: immunoSEQ multiplex PCR; TCRdb's copy keeps in-frame clones and lacks some. Among about 130,000 clones listed, about 8.7% were seen once.

The material sequenced was central memory CD4+ T cells from blood. The chain joins TRBV6-5 to TRBJ2-1; 7 bases fit TRBD1. The receptor was isolated from a man aged 18 to 30 in good health. CDR3 amino acids: CASSYGNRGPRGEQFF. DNA of the CDR3: TGTGCCAGCAGTTACGGGAACAGGGGCCCGAGGGGTGAGCAGTTCTTC.